A selection of T cell receptor beta chains follows, all from one sample in a study of response to subunit inactivated influenza vaccine. Each CDR3 protein is one row after TCRdb ran MiXCR on the RT-PCR reads. This repertoire shows 550,000 to 650,000 distinct CDR3 sequences, around 11% found once; its top ten account for about a tenth. The specimen comprised PBMCs from blood, sampled on the day of vaccination. All receptors derive from a man over 45 who received an inactivated influenza vaccine. Both conserved end residues are part of each CDR3. A D gene is named only where the DNA matches it firmly. Rows may omit the clone size; those that give it use once, few, many or a size class.

- | TRBJ2-2 | - | 11 | TRBV12-3/TRBV12-4 | CASNEIGELFF | TGTGCCAGCAACGAAATCGGGGAGCTGTTTTTT
few | TRBJ1-2 | - | 12 | TRBV20-1 | CSARDITYGYTF | TGCAGTGCTCGGGACATTACCTATGGCTACACCTTC
many | TRBJ2-5 | TRBD1 | 16 | TRBV28 | CASSSRQGLSEETQYF | TGTGCCAGCAGTTCCCGACAGGGTTTGAGTGAAGAGACCCAGTACTTC
many | TRBJ2-5 | - | 17 | TRBV7-2 | CASSLRGGAGWGETQYF | TGTGCCAGCAGCTTACGTGGGGGTGCGGGATGGGGAGAGACCCAGTACTTC
many | TRBJ2-2 | TRBD2 | 15 | TRBV20-1 | CSAGRGGPSTGELFF | TGCAGTGCAGGAAGGGGAGGGCCTAGCACCGGGGAGCTGTTTTTT
- | TRBJ1-2 | - | 15 | TRBV7-2 | CASSDYQVVGGGYTF | TGTGCCAGCAGCGACTATCAGGTTGTGGGTGGTGGCTACACCTTC
- | TRBJ2-4 | - | 14 | TRBV6-5 | CASSYAPQIGIQYF | TGTGCCAGCAGTTACGCTCCCCAGATAGGCATTCAGTACTTC
- | TRBJ1-6 | TRBD1 | 15 | TRBV7-2 | CASSSDRAGNSPLHF | TGTGCCAGCAGCTCGGACAGGGCAGGGAATTCACCCCTCCACTTT
- | TRBJ1-3 | - | 15 | TRBV29-1 | CSVETSRTAGNTIYF | TGCAGCGTTGAAACGAGTCGGACGGCTGGAAACACCATATATTTT
- | TRBJ2-3 | - | 15 | TRBV28 | CASSLFGGVTDTQYF | TGTGCCAGCAGTTTATTTGGGGGAGTGACAGATACGCAGTATTTT
- | TRBJ2-1 | TRBD2 | 15 | TRBV7-2 | CASRPSGRASDEQFF | TGTGCCAGCAGACCTAGCGGGAGGGCCTCGGATGAGCAGTTCTTC
many | TRBJ2-5 | - | 13 | TRBV10-2 | CASRRVSQETQYF | TGCGCCAGCAGGCGGGTTTCCCAAGAGACCCAGTACTTC
once | TRBJ2-2 | - | 14 | TRBV5-1 | CASRKAGDTGELFF | TGCGCCAGCAGGAAGGCAGGGGACACCGGGGAGCTGTTTTTT
- | TRBJ2-2 | - | 15 | TRBV4-3 | CASSQVRANTGELFF | TGCGCCAGCAGCCAAGTCCGCGCGAACACCGGGGAGCTGTTTTTT
- | TRBJ2-7 | - | 13 | TRBV4-2 | CASSQVAQGEQYF | TGTGCCAGCAGCCAAGTAGCGCAAGGCGAGCAGTACTTC
- | TRBJ2-3 | TRBD2 | 18 | TRBV28 | CATGPWAPSGGSTDTQYF | TGTGCCACCGGCCCCTGGGCCCCTAGCGGGGGGAGCACAGATACGCAGTATTTT
- | TRBJ2-1 | TRBD2 | 15 | TRBV12-3/TRBV12-4 | CASSLKLAGVYEQFF | TGTGCCAGCAGTTTAAAACTAGCGGGGGTCTACGAGCAGTTCTTC
- | TRBJ2-1 | TRBD2 | 15 | TRBV6-1 | CASTPRGGSYNEQFF | TGTGCCAGCACCCCGCGGGGGGGCTCCTACAATGAGCAGTTCTTC
few | TRBJ2-3 | TRBD2 | 17 | TRBV4-1 | CASSPIVAGLSTDTQYF | TGCGCCAGCAGCCCCATAGTAGCGGGGCTTAGCACAGATACGCAGTATTTT
few | TRBJ2-2 | - | 13 | TRBV12-3/TRBV12-4 | CASSFRTREELFF | TGTGCCAGCAGTTTTCGGACGAGGGAGGAGCTGTTTTTT
- | TRBJ2-3 | TRBD1 | 15 | TRBV29-1 | CSVEGDSGGTDTQYF | TGCAGCGTTGAAGGGGACAGCGGTGGCACAGATACGCAGTATTTT
- | TRBJ2-1 | - | 13 | TRBV24-1 | CATSGNSYNEQFF | TGTGCCACCAGTGGAAACAGCTACAATGAGCAGTTCTTC
- | TRBJ2-7 | - | 12 | TRBV29-1 | CSVGDFFYEQYF | TGCAGCGTAGGGGACTTTTTCTACGAGCAGTACTTC
- | TRBJ2-2 | - | 15 | TRBV7-7 | CASSLAEALGGELFF | TGTGCTAGCAGCTTAGCGGAGGCCCTCGGCGGGGAGCTGTTTTTT
many | TRBJ1-2 | TRBD1 | 13 | TRBV20-1 | CSAQTGGGNGYTF | TGCAGTGCTCAAACAGGGGGTGGGAATGGCTACACCTTC
- | TRBJ1-2 | TRBD1 | 15 | TRBV6-4 | CASSDSTGAAEGYTF | TGTGCCAGCAGTGACTCGACAGGGGCGGCTGAGGGCTACACCTTC
few | TRBJ2-1 | TRBD1 | 19 | TRBV13 | CASIRGGQGARPRYNEQFF | TGTGCCAGCATAAGGGGTGGACAGGGGGCAAGACCTCGGTACAATGAGCAGTTCTTC
- | TRBJ1-1 | - | 16 | TRBV3-1 | CASSQGGPLTNTEAFF | TGTGCCAGCAGCCAGGGGGGCCCCCTCACGAACACTGAAGCTTTCTTT
- | TRBJ2-3 | TRBD1 | 16 | TRBV5-1 | CASSWGNRDRVNTQYF | TGCGCCAGCAGCTGGGGAAACAGGGACAGGGTAAATACGCAGTATTTT
few | TRBJ1-1 | TRBD1 | 14 | TRBV30 | CAWSWTGVNTEAFF | TGTGCCTGGAGCTGGACAGGCGTGAACACTGAAGCTTTCTTT
- | TRBJ1-1 | - | 14 | TRBV6-1 | CASSEKGWNTEAFF | TGTGCCAGCAGTGAAAAGGGATGGAACACTGAAGCTTTCTTT
once | TRBJ2-7 | TRBD2 | 16 | TRBV27 | CASRPGGGSYLYEQYF | TGTGCCAGCAGGCCCGGGGGGGGGAGTTACCTCTACGAGCAGTACTTC
- | TRBJ2-1 | TRBD1 | 17 | TRBV28 | CASSLVGQGSSYNEQFF | TGTGCCAGCAGTTTGGTCGGACAGGGTAGCTCCTACAATGAGCAGTTCTTC
few | TRBJ2-2 | - | 14 | TRBV5-1 | CASSSPGRSGELFF | TGCGCCAGCAGCAGCCCGGGGAGGTCCGGGGAGCTGTTTTTT
- | TRBJ2-1 | TRBD1 | 16 | TRBV20-1 | CSADHPGTGGSDEQFF | TGCAGTGCGGACCACCCAGGGACAGGGGGGTCTGATGAGCAGTTCTTC
few | TRBJ2-1 | - | 15 | TRBV2 | CASSREKLRHNEQFF | TGTGCCAGCAGCCGGGAGAAGCTGAGGCACAATGAGCAGTTCTTC
- | TRBJ2-7 | TRBD1 | 14 | TRBV12-3/TRBV12-4 | CASRKGATPYEQYF | TGTGCCAGCAGGAAGGGGGCAACCCCCTACGAGCAGTACTTC
- | TRBJ2-3 | - | 15 | TRBV6-1 | CASSDAWGATDTQYF | TGTGCCAGCAGTGACGCGTGGGGGGCCACAGATACGCAGTATTTT
- | TRBJ2-1 | TRBD2 | 14 | TRBV5-6 | CASNQLAVGNEQFF | TGTGCCAGCAACCAACTAGCGGTCGGCAATGAGCAGTTCTTC
- | TRBJ2-5 | - | 13 | TRBV5-1 | CASSLSGGQTQYF | TGCGCCAGCAGCTTGAGTGGGGGTCAGACCCAGTACTTC
- | TRBJ2-1 | TRBD2 | 17 | TRBV27 | CASSSTGGGKSYNEQFF | TGTGCCAGCAGTTCAACGGGGGGGGGTAAATCCTACAATGAGCAGTTCTTC
- | TRBJ2-1 | - | 13 | TRBV20-1 | CSASQRHKGEQFF | TGCAGTGCTTCCCAAAGGCATAAGGGTGAGCAGTTCTTC
few | TRBJ2-5 | - | 12 | TRBV29-1 | CSVGTGEAAQYF | TGCAGCGTTGGAACCGGCGAAGCGGCCCAGTACTTC
few | TRBJ2-3 | TRBD2 | 13 | TRBV29-1 | CSVGLAGVDTQYF | TGCAGCGTGGGACTAGCGGGAGTAGATACGCAGTATTTT
- | TRBJ2-3 | TRBD2 | 15 | TRBV28 | CASASGGASTDTQYF | TGTGCCAGCGCTAGCGGGGGGGCAAGCACAGATACGCAGTATTTT
few | TRBJ2-1 | TRBD2 | 16 | TRBV11-2 | CASSYGTSGYYNEQFF | TGTGCCAGCAGTTATGGGACTAGCGGATACTACAATGAGCAGTTCTTC
few | TRBJ2-2 | - | 15 | TRBV5-1 | CASGTGTSNTGELFF | TGCGCCAGCGGCACCGGGACTTCGAACACCGGGGAGCTGTTTTTT
- | TRBJ2-1 | TRBD2 | 14 | TRBV29-1 | CSFHGTSGRNEQFF | TGCAGCTTCCATGGGACTAGCGGGAGGAATGAGCAGTTCTTC
few | TRBJ2-1 | - | 15 | TRBV15 | CATSRPSGAYNEQFF | TGTGCCACCAGCCGCCCATCGGGGGCCTACAATGAGCAGTTCTTC
few | TRBJ2-1 | - | 15 | TRBV3-1 | CASSQEGREWNEQFF | TGTGCCAGCAGCCAAGAAGGACGGGAGTGGAATGAGCAGTTCTTC
- | TRBJ1-2 | TRBD1 | 18 | TRBV7-8 | CASSLTQPRQGSSYGYTF | TGTGCCAGCAGCCTTACCCAGCCTCGACAGGGTTCTAGCTATGGCTACACCTTC
- | TRBJ2-1 | - | 13 | TRBV24-1 | CATSSISYNEQFF | TGTGCCACCAGCTCGATCTCCTACAATGAGCAGTTCTTC
- | TRBJ2-1 | - | 14 | TRBV3-1 | CASSQEVGRNEQFF | TGTGCCAGCAGCCAAGAAGTAGGCCGTAATGAGCAGTTCTTC
- | TRBJ2-1 | TRBD2 | 14 | TRBV18 | CASSPGSRGNEQFF | TGTGCCAGCTCACCCGGGTCGCGGGGGAATGAGCAGTTCTTC
many | TRBJ2-5 | - | 13 | TRBV5-1 | CASSRENGETQYF | TGCGCCAGCAGTAGGGAGAACGGAGAGACCCAGTACTTC